This TCR beta chain stems from a study of T cells in Graves' hyperthyroidism and ophthalmopathy. Study-wide points: Blood samples included most of the expanded thyroid clonotypes exceeding 0.001. Before onset, by a median of 6.5 months, the model predicted ophthalmopathy.

Hyperthyroidism was newly diagnosed in patients aged 18 to 65 (duration under 2 months). Patients having uncontrolled infection, another autoimmune disease, pregnancy or lactation were not included. A word on this clonotype: Antigen unknown.

The CDR3 sequence is 17 residues long. V lost 0 bases to trimming and J lost 11 bases, with 26 bases between them. Germline V gene lookup returns CDR1 SGDLS and CDR2 YYNGEE. TCR beta CDR3 region amplification was performed from RNA transcripts. HTBI primers were employed in a first-round RT-PCR of the TCR CDR3. Each CDR3 protein is one row after TCRdb ran MiXCR on the multiplex PCR reads. This table has about 540,000 distinct CDR3 sequences, about half appearing once. Specimen: peripheral blood or thyroid tissue (not recorded which). The rearrangement uses TRBV9 and TRBJ2-5; D could derive from TRBD1 or TRBD2 (5 bases each). The origin of this receptor is a woman under 30 with Graves' hyperthyroidism. This CDR3 reads CASSVDGGGTVADTQYF. The CDR3 region has the DNA TGTGCCAGCAGCGTAGACGGCGGTGGGACCGTCGCAGATACGCAGTACTTC.